The 30 T cell receptor beta chains below come from one sample, sequenced in a study of T cells in Graves' hyperthyroidism and ophthalmopathy. RNA transcripts gave rise to amplified TCR beta CDR3 regions. The HTBI primer set served for first-round RT-PCR of the TCR CDR3. TCRdb re-called the multiplex PCR reads with MiXCR, one entry per CDR3 protein. The sample records 490,000 or so distinct CDR3 sequences, less than 25% being singletons. Specimen: blood. Receptors originate from an older woman with Graves' ophthalmopathy.

This clonotype has ten or more counts. In DNA form, the CDR3 reads TGTGCCAGCAGTTATACAGGGGGCACCGGGGAGCTGTTTTTT. This encodes CASSYTGGTGELFF. This rearrangement joins TRBV9 to TRBJ2-2; 8 bases agree with TRBD1. CDR3 length: 14 residues. Germline CDR1 reads SGDLS; CDR2 reads YYNGEE. Losses at the gene ends were 5 bases for V and 4 bases for J; bases not matched to a gene: 4.

This clonotype was seen repeatedly, ten times or more. This rearrangement joins TRBV27 to TRBJ2-4; 10 nucleotides agree with TRBD2. V gave up 2 bases and J gave up 7 bases; unmatched junction bases: 5. Germline lookup yields CDR1 MNHEY and CDR2 SMNVEV (reference sequence). This CDR3 has 15 residues. CDR3 amino acids: CASSLIAGGGNIQYF. The DNA of the CDR3 is TGTGCCAGCAGTTTAATAGCGGGAGGAGGGAACATTCAGTACTTC.

A remark on this clonotype: A much larger clone is a single base away; this may be a read error. The J gene is TRBJ2-1, the V gene TRBV12-3 or TRBV12-4; the D is unclear. This CDR3 comprises 14 residues. V lost 7 bases to trimming and J lost 12 bases, with 22 bases between them. This chain's CDR3 is CASTHPPSSYGQFF. In DNA form, the CDR3 reads TGTGCCAGCACCCACCCCCCGAGTAGCTATGGGCAGTTCTTC.

The table lists this clonotype with a few counts. The chain combines TRBV20-1 with TRBJ2-5, with TRBD2 matching over 11 bases. V was clipped by 6 bases and J by 0 bases; unmatched bases: 9. CDR1 is DFQATT, CDR2 SNEGSKA, per germline (reference sequence). The CDR3 has 16 amino acids. Here the CDR3 reads CSAATSSGRYQETQYF. The CDR3 nucleotides are TGCAGTGCCGCAACCTCTAGCGGGAGGTACCAAGAGACCCAGTACTTC.

The V gene is TRBV24-1, the J gene TRBJ2-1; possibly TRBD2 for D (5 bases). Trimming removed 5 bases from V and 4 bases from J, with 11 bases in between. Germline V gives CDR1 KGHDR, CDR2 SFDVKD. The CDR3 covers 14 residues. The chain's CDR3 is CATSGGGSYNEQFF. DNA for the CDR3: TGTGCCACCAGTGGAGGCGGGTCTTACAATGAGCAGTTCTTC.

In its sample, this clonotype was seen once. J is TRBJ2-5 and V is TRBV3-1, with no clear D. V shed 2 bases and J shed 1 base, with 8 bases lying between them. The CDR3 covers 14 residues. Germline loops: CDR1 LGHDT, CDR2 YNNKEL (reference sequence). CDR3 region: CASSQFGPQETQYF. The DNA of the CDR3 is TGTGCCAGCAGCCAATTCGGCCCCCAAGAGACCCAGTACTTC.

The rearrangement joins TRBV19 to TRBJ2-2; D remains unclear. V dropped 3 bases and J dropped 11 bases, with 16 bases sitting between them. Germline V CDR1 and CDR2: LNHDA, SQIVND (reference sequence). CDR3 size: 14 residues. The CDR3 is CASSIDRVAEELFF. CDR3 nucleotides: TGTGCCAGTAGTATCGACCGGGTAGCTGAAGAGCTGTTTTTT.

The sample holds many counts of this clonotype. The chain uses TRBV20-1 and TRBJ1-5, with a weak D call TRBD1 (6 bases). Germline lookup yields CDR1 DFQATT and CDR2 SNEGSKA (reference sequence). V lost 4 bases to trimming and J lost 0 bases, with 7 bases between them. CDR3 length: 13 amino acids. This CDR3 is CSATQGSNQPQHF. CDR3 coding DNA: TGCAGTGCTACACAGGGTAGCAATCAGCCCCAGCATTTT.

The chain has TRBV11-2 and TRBJ2-2, with D possibly matching TRBD1 (5 bases). CDR3 length: 17 residues. The V end was cut by 6 bases, the J end by 3 bases, with 20 bases between. Germline CDR1 is SGHAT and CDR2 is FQNNGV. CDR3 sequence: CASRYKWQGFDTGELFF. For the CDR3, the DNA is TGTGCCAGCAGATATAAGTGGCAGGGTTTTGACACCGGGGAGCTGTTTTTT.

This clonotype was seen a handful of times. The rearrangement uses TRBV14 and TRBJ1-2; D gene ambiguous. Germline V gives CDR1 SGHDN, CDR2 FVKESK. The CDR3 contains 14 residues. V gave up 0 bases and J gave up 4 bases, with 9 bases separating them. CDR3 DNA: TGTGCCAGCAGCCAAGAAAGGCAGGCCTATGGCTACACCTTC. Translating gives CASSQERQAYGYTF.

Details on this clonotype: Since a much larger clone is just one base distant, this may be a read error. This chain uses TRBV5-1 with TRBJ2-6; no reliable D call. Germline CDR1 is SGHRS and CDR2 is YFSETQ. The CDR3 has 15 amino acids. The chain's CDR3 is CASSLAGSGTNVLTF. The CDR3 DNA is TGTGCCAGCAGCTTGGCCGGCTCTGGGACCAACGTCCTGACTTTC.

This clonotype was detected a few times. The chain recombines TRBV12-3 or TRBV12-4 with TRBJ2-2; TRBD2 matches 14 bases. V lost 3 bases to trimming and J lost 7 bases; unmatched junction nucleotides: 7. CDR3 size: 17 residues. CDR3 nucleotide sequence: TGTGCCAGCAGTTTCGGACTAGCGGGAGGTTTAGGCGGGGAGCTGTTTTTT. Protein product: CASSFGLAGGLGGELFF.

Details on this clonotype: Just one base apart from a much larger clone, this may be a read error. The gene calls are TRBV28 and TRBJ1-1; D perhaps matches TRBD1 (5 bases). Trimming removed 6 bases at V and 4 bases at J, with 15 bases between. Germline V gene sequence: CDR1 MDHEN, CDR2 SYDVKM. The CDR3 loop spans 14 amino acids. The CDR3 sequence is CASSTTRGRTEAFF. In DNA, the CDR3 is TGTGCCAGCAGCACAACAAGGGGCCGCACTGAAGCTTTCTTT.

The rearrangement links TRBV5-1 to TRBJ2-7, with a tentative D call TRBD2 (6 bases). The CDR3 runs 15 residues. Germline-derived CDR1 and CDR2 are SGHRS and YFSETQ. Between the trimmed V and J ends, which lost 4 bases and 0 bases, there was a span of 14 bases. This CDR3 reads CASSPEGRTSYEQYF. The CDR3 nucleotides read TGCGCCAGCAGCCCCGAGGGGAGGACCTCCTACGAGCAGTACTTC. The full variable domain, completed using reference TRBV5-1 and TRBJ2-7, is KAGVTQTPRYLIKTRGQQVTLSCSPISGHRSVSWYQQTPGQGLQFLFEYFSETQRNKGNFPGRFSGRQFSNSRSEMNVSTLELGDSALYLCASSPEGRTSYEQYFGPGTRLTVT.

Comment on this clonotype: Possible read error: a much larger clone is one base away. This chain uses TRBV28 with TRBJ2-7, with a possible D match to TRBD1 (5 bases). The V end was cut by 2 bases, the J end by 6 bases, with 17 bases between. Germline-derived CDR1 and CDR2 are MDHEN and SYDVKM. This CDR3 contains 15 residues. CDR3 DNA sequence: TGTGCCAGCAGTTTACTCGACAGAGGCCCCTGCGAGCAGTACTTC. Its translation is CASSLLDRGPCEQYF.

The V call is TRBV19, the J call TRBJ2-7; 8 bases line up with TRBD1. The length of the CDR3 is 14 residues. With 5 bases clipped from V and 3 bases from J, the junction kept 6 bases outside the gene matches. CDR1 LNHDA and CDR2 SQIVND come from the germline V gene (reference sequence). The CDR3 nucleotides read TGTGCCAGTAGTTTGGACAGGGTCGACTACGAGCAGTACTTC. Its protein is CASSLDRVDYEQYF.

In regard to this clonotype: One base away lies a much larger clone, so this may be a sequencing read error. The CDR3 nucleotides are TGTGCCATCAGTGAGCAAGCGGAAGCAAGAGAGACCCAGTACTTC. It specifies CAISEQAEARETQYF. The chain combines TRBV10-3 with TRBJ2-5, with a tentative D call TRBD2 (5 bases). Trimming left V 2 bases short and J 4 bases short, with 14 bases between. CDR3 length equals 15 residues. CDR1 and CDR2 (germline): ENHRY, SYGVKD.

This clonotype was observed a handful of times. V is TRBV12-5 and J is TRBJ2-3; 8 positions agree with TRBD2. The CDR3 has 18 amino acids. Germline values: CDR1 LGHNT, CDR2 FRNRAP. The trim removed 2 bases at V and 6 bases at J, leaving 16 bases unmatched. The CDR3 coding sequence is TGTGCTAGTGGTTTGCCCCAAACCCGGACTAGCTCCCCGGATACGCAGTATTTT. As protein: CASGLPQTRTSSPDTQYF.

The chain employs TRBV6-1 and TRBJ1-2; the D gene is possibly TRBD1 (5 bases). The length of the CDR3 is 13 residues. Germline-derived CDR1 and CDR2 are MNHNS and SASEGT. Deletions cut 5 bases from V and 3 bases from J, with 10 bases between. In nucleotides, the CDR3 is TGTGCCAGCAGTAGAGGGGTGGACTATGGCTACACCTTC. It is translated as CASSRGVDYGYTF.

The rearrangement joins TRBV19 to TRBJ1-5, with TRBD1 identical over 7 bases. Germline V CDR1 and CDR2: LNHDA, SQIVND (reference sequence). The CDR3 spans 14 residues. J was trimmed by 7 bases and V by 5 bases; bases with no gene match: 8. The CDR3 here is CASSQGGRVQPQHF. CDR3 nucleotide sequence: TGTGCCAGTAGTCAAGGGGGCCGGGTCCAGCCCCAGCATTTT.

The chain carries TRBV24-1 and TRBJ1-2; D remains ambiguous. Trimming took off 5 bases at V and 8 bases at J, with 14 bases between the two ends. This CDR3 has 13 amino acids. The V gene's germline CDR1 is KGHDR and CDR2 SFDVKD. Written as DNA, the CDR3 is TGTGCCACCAGTGGGAAACGGGGTCACGGCTACACCTTC. Encoded protein: CATSGKRGHGYTF.

V and J are TRBV28 and TRBJ2-5, with 12 bases lining up with TRBD2. This CDR3 region has 18 residues. Trimming removed 5 bases from V and 9 bases from J; junction bases left unmatched: 19. Germline V CDR1 and CDR2: MDHEN, SYDVKM. CDR3 loop: CASSTPGLAGFQGRAQYF. The CDR3 coding sequence is TGTGCCAGCAGTACGCCGGGACTAGCGGGCTTCCAGGGGAGGGCCCAGTACTTC.

This clonotype was detected a few times. The chain uses TRBV5-1 and TRBJ2-3; D is possibly TRBD1 (5 bases). The germline gives CDR1 SGHRS, CDR2 YFSETQ. This CDR3 contains 14 residues. V shed 4 bases and J shed 5 bases, with 14 bases lying between them. CDR3 DNA: TGCGCCAGCAGCCCCCTCGACAGTGGAGATACGCAGTATTTT. Protein: CASSPLDSGDTQYF. Based on the CDR3 plus reference TRBV5-1 and TRBJ2-3, the full variable domain is KAGVTQTPRYLIKTRGQQVTLSCSPISGHRSVSWYQQTPGQGLQFLFEYFSETQRNKGNFPGRFSGRQFSNSRSEMNVSTLELGDSALYLCASSPLDSGDTQYFGPGTRLTVL.

This chain links TRBV30 with TRBJ1-2, with D possibly matching TRBD1 (5 bases). The germline V gene encodes CDR1 GTSNPN and CDR2 SVGIG (reference sequence). V was clipped by 1 base and J by 2 bases, with 5 bases between them. CDR3 length: 12 residues. Here the CDR3 reads CAWSGGNYGYTF. Here the CDR3 DNA reads TGTGCCTGGAGTGGGGGCAACTATGGCTACACCTTC.

The genes are TRBV5-1 and TRBJ2-2; 8 bases are shared with TRBD1. The germline V gene encodes CDR1 SGHRS and CDR2 YFSETQ. The CDR3 loop spans 15 amino acids. Trimming at V came to 7 bases and at J to 6 bases, leaving 11 bases not matched to a gene. Here the CDR3 DNA reads TGCGCCAGCGTCGGGACAGGCAGGAGTTCCGGGGAGCTGTTTTTT. Its protein is CASVGTGRSSGELFF.

This sequence joins TRBV7-9 and TRBJ1-5; 9 nucleotides match TRBD1. The germline CDR1 and CDR2 sequences are SEHNR and FQNEAQ (reference sequence). With 10 bases clipped from V and 6 bases from J, the junction kept 7 bases outside the gene matches. This CDR3 has 13 amino acids. The CDR3 loop reads CATTGGSGQPQHF. The CDR3 DNA reads as TGTGCCACCACAGGGGGCTCAGGTCAGCCCCAGCATTTT.

About this clonotype: A read error may account for a junction end that differs from germline. V gene TRBV20-1 combines with J gene TRBJ2-3, with TRBD2 matching over 13 bases. This CDR3 contains 16 residues. Germline loops: CDR1 DFQATT, CDR2 SNEGSKA (reference sequence). The CDR3 bases are TGCAATGCTAAATCACTAGCGGGAGGGCACTCAGATACGCAGTATTTT. Protein: CNAKSLAGGHSDTQYF.

In this sample, this clonotype turned up many times. The rearrangement links TRBV12-5 to TRBJ2-3; no clear D gene. Germline CDR1 LGHNT, CDR2 FRNRAP. The CDR3 spans 14 residues. V shed 0 bases and J shed 1 base, with 5 bases lying between them. The CDR3 spells CASGLVVGTDTQYF. CDR3 sequence (DNA): TGTGCTAGTGGTTTGGTGGTTGGCACAGATACGCAGTATTTT.

This clonotype was observed at least ten times. This chain connects TRBV3-1 to TRBJ1-6, with 9 bases fitting TRBD1. Germline assignment: CDR1 LGHDT and CDR2 YNNKEL (reference sequence). The CDR3 sequence is 13 residues long. The V and J ends lost 6 bases and 7 bases, in that order; junction bases with no gene match: 1. CDR3 region: CASSDRGNSPLHF. The DNA for the CDR3 is TGTGCCAGCAGTGACAGGGGGAATTCACCCCTCCACTTT.

This clonotype was picked up a small number of times. The rearrangement links TRBV19 to TRBJ2-3; 8 positions agree with TRBD2. This CDR3 is built from 16 residues. V shed 5 bases, J shed 4 bases, and the junction held 11 bases outside the gene matches. Germline V lookup: CDR1 LNHDA, CDR2 SQIVND (reference sequence). The CDR3 spells CASSSGREGRSDTQYF. The CDR3 nucleotides are TGTGCCAGTAGTTCAGGTCGGGAGGGCCGATCAGATACGCAGTATTTT.